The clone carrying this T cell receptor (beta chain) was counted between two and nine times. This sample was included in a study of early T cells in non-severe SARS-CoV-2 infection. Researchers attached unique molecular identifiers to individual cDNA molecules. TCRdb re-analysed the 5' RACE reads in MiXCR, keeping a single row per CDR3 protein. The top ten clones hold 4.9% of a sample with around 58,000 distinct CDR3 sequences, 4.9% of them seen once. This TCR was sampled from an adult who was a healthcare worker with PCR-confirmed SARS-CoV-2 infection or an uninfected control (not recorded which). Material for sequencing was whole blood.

CDR3 residues: CASSPAKGPSSYEQYF. The CDR3 nucleotides are TGTGCCAGTAGCCCCGCAAAAGGACCTAGCTCCTACGAGCAGTACTTC. This rearrangement joins TRBV19 to TRBJ2-7; no clear D gene. This CDR3 is 16 amino acids long. The V and J ends lost 6 bases and 0 bases respectively, with 18 bases between them. Looked up from germline, CDR1 is LNHDA and CDR2 is SQIVND (reference sequence).